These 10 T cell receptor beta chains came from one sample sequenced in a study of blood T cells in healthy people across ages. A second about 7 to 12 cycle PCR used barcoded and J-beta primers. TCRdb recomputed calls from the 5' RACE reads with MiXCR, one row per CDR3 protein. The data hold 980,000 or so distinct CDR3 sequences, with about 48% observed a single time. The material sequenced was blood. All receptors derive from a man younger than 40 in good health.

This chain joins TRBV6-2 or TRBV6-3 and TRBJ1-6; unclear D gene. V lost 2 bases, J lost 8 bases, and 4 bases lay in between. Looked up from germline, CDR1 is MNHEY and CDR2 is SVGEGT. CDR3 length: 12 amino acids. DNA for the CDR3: TGTGCCAGCAGTTACGACGATTCACCCCTCCACTTT. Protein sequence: CASSYDDSPLHF.

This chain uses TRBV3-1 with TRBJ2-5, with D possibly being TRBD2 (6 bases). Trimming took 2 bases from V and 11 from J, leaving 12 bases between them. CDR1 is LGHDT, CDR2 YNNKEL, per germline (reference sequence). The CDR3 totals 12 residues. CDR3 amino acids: CASSQSGWQQYF. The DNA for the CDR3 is TGTGCCAGCAGCCAAAGCGGGTGGCAGCAGTACTTC.

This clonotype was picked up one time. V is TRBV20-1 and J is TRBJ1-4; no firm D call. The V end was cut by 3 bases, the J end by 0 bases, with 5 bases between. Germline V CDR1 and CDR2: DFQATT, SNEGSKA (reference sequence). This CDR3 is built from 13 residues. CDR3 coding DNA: TGCAGTGCTAGGAAGGCAACTAATGAAAAACTGTTTTTT. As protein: CSARKATNEKLFF.

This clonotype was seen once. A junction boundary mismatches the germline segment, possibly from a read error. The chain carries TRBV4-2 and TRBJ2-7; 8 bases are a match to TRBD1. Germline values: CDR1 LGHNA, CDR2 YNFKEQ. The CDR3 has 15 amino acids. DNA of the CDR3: TGTACCAGCAGCCAACGGACAGGGAGCTCCTACGAGCAGTACTTC. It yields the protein CTSSQRTGSSYEQYF.

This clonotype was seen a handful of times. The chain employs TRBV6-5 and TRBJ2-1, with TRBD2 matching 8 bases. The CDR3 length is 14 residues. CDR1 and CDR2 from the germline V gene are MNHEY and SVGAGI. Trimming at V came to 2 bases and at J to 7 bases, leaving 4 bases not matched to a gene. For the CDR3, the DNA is TGTGCCAGCAGTTACACGGGACTAGGAAATGAGCAGTTCTTC. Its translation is CASSYTGLGNEQFF.

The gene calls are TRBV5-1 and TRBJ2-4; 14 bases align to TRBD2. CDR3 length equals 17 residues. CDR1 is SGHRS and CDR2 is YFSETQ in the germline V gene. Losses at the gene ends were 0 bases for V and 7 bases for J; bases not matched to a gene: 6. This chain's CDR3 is CASSLEGLAGAMNIQYF. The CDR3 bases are TGCGCCAGCAGCTTGGAGGGACTAGCGGGGGCGATGAACATTCAGTACTTC.

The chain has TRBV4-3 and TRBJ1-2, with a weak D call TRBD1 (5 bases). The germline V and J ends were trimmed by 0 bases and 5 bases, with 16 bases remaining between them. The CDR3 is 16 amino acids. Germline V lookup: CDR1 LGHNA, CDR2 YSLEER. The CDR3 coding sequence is TGCGCCAGCAGCCAAGAGAGCGGGGGGATGGAATATGGCTACACCTTC. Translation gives CASSQESGGMEYGYTF.

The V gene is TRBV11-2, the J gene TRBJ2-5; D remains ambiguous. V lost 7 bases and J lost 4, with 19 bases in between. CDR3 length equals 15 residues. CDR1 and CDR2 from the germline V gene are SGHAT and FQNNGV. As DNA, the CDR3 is TGTGCCAGCACCTCAGGTCCCAGTTCCGGAGAGACCCAGTACTTC. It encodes CASTSGPSSGETQYF.

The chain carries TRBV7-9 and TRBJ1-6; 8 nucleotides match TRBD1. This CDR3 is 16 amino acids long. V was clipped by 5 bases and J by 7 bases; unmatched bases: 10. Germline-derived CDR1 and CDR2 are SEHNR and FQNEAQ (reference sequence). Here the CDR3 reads CASSPSGTGGNSPLHF. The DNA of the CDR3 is TGTGCCAGCAGCCCTAGTGGGACAGGAGGGAATTCACCCCTCCACTTT.

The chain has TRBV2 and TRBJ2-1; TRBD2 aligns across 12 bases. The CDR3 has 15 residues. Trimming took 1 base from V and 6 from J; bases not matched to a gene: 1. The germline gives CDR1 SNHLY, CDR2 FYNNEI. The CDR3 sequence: CASSEGTSGVNEQFF. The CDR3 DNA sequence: TGTGCCAGCAGTGAAGGGACTAGCGGGGTCAATGAGCAGTTCTTC.